This is a list of T cell receptor beta chains from one sample in a study of blood T cell repertoires in COVID-19. TCRdb's table, derived via immunoSEQ multiplex PCR, lists solely in-frame clones and lacks some. The repertoire holds about 390,000 clones, with over 75% as singletons. Sequences were obtained from peripheral blood. These receptors were collected from a woman aged 60-75 years with COVID-19, enrolled during active disease. Each CDR3 is given with its conserved first and last residue. A D gene is named only where the DNA matches it firmly. Rows may omit the clone size; those that give it use once, few, many or a size class.

j_call d_call clone_size v_call cdr3_aa cdr3_nt
TRBJ2-7 - - TRBV6-5 CASSRQGSSYEQYF TGTGCCAGCAGCCGGCAGGGGTCCTCCTACGAGCAGTACTTC
TRBJ1-1 TRBD1 - TRBV3-1/TRBV3-2 CASSRRTGNTEAFF TGTGCCAGCAGCCGGCGGACAGGGAACACTGAAGCTTTCTTT
TRBJ2-2 - - TRBV7-3 CASSSGGRDTGELFF TGTGCCAGCAGCTCCGGCGGCAGAGACACCGGGGAGCTGTTTTTT
TRBJ1-1 TRBD1 - TRBV5-4 CASSPDRGRGAFF TGTGCCAGCAGCCCCGACAGGGGGCGCGGAGCTTTCTTT
TRBJ2-7 TRBD1 - TRBV16 CASSQTRTGPNEQYF TGTGCCAGCAGCCAAACTAGGACAGGGCCCAACGAGCAGTACTTC
TRBJ2-1 TRBD2 - TRBV9 CASSESGAPWDEQFF TGTGCCAGCAGCGAGAGCGGGGCCCCGTGGGATGAGCAGTTCTTC
TRBJ1-2 - - TRBV10-1 CASSESPGHPRGYTF TGCGCCAGCAGTGAGTCTCCCGGACATCCGCGGGGCTACACCTTC
TRBJ2-3 - - TRBV10-3 CAISESTTVPSQYF TGTGCCATCAGTGAGTCGACGACAGTCCCATCGCAGTATTTT
TRBJ1-3 TRBD1 - TRBV30 CAWSVGQGGINTIYF TGTGCCTGGAGTGTAGGACAGGGGGGGATAAACACCATATATTTT
TRBJ2-2 TRBD1 few TRBV7-9 CASSLTGDTGELFF TGTGCCAGCAGCTTGACAGGGGACACCGGGGAGCTGTTTTTT
TRBJ1-4 TRBD1 once TRBV25-1 CASSESQGSGKLFF TGTGCCAGCAGTGAGTCACAGGGGTCCGGAAAACTGTTTTTT
TRBJ2-3 TRBD2 - TRBV24-1 CATSPSGATDTQYF TGTGCCACCAGTCCCAGCGGGGCAACAGATACGCAGTATTTT
TRBJ1-2 - - TRBV6-5 CASSYTLGARDGYTF TGTGCCAGCAGTTACACCCTGGGGGCCCGGGATGGCTACACCTTC
TRBJ1-5 TRBD1 once TRBV24-1 CATSDGTGVYQPQHF TGTGCCACCAGTGACGGGACAGGGGTATATCAGCCCCAGCATTTT
TRBJ2-2 - - TRBV5-6 CASSFLAGELFF TGTGCCAGCAGCTTCCTCGCCGGGGAGCTGTTTTTT
TRBJ1-1 - - TRBV6-5 CATNRDNTEAFF TGTGCCACCAACAGGGATAACACTGAAGCTTTCTTT
TRBJ2-7 - - TRBV3-1/TRBV3-2 CASSRGFSYEQYF TGTGCCAGCAGCCGAGGATTCTCCTACGAGCAGTACTTC
TRBJ1-5 TRBD1 - TRBV7-9 CASSRGQDGQPQHF TGTGCCAGCAGCCGGGGACAGGATGGTCAGCCCCAGCATTTT
TRBJ1-2 - - TRBV29-1 CSVDDGFGYGYTF TGCAGCGTTGACGACGGGTTTGGGTATGGCTACACCTTC
TRBJ2-5 - - TRBV24-1 CATSDGGSSRGETQYF TGTGCCACCAGTGATGGCGGATCGAGCCGGGGGGAGACCCAGTACTTC
TRBJ2-1 TRBD2 - TRBV2 CAKDGGELAGNNEQFF TGTGCCAAAGATGGGGGGGAACTAGCGGGTAACAATGAGCAGTTCTTC
TRBJ2-5 - - TRBV7-8 CASSQRLPGQETQYF TGTGCCAGCAGCCAACGACTCCCTGGGCAAGAGACCCAGTACTTC
TRBJ2-7 TRBD1 - TRBV6-2/TRBV6-3 CASSYSKGQGHEQYF TGTGCCAGCAGTTACTCGAAGGGACAGGGACATGAGCAGTACTTC
TRBJ1-5 - - TRBV12-3/TRBV12-4 CASSLPLNQPQHF TGTGCCAGCAGTTTGCCACTAAATCAGCCCCAGCATTTT